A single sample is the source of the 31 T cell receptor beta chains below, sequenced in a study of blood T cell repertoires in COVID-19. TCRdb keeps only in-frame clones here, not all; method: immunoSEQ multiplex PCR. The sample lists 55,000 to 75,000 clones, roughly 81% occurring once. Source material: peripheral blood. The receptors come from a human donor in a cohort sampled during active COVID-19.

The CDR3 sequence: CATSDFTRDNEQFF. The DNA for the CDR3 is TGTGCCACCAGTGATTTCACCAGGGACAATGAGCAGTTCTTC. J is TRBJ2-1 and V is TRBV24-1, with D perhaps TRBD1 (5 bases). The length of the CDR3 is 14 residues. Trimming shortened V by 1 base and J by 5 bases, and 8 bases separated the two germline ends. Germline CDR1 KGHDR, CDR2 SFDVKD.

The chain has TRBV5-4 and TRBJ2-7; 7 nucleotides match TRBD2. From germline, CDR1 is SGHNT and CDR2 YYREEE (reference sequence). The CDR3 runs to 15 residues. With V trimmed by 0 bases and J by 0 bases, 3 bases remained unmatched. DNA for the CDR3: TGTGCCAGCAGCTTGGAGCGGGGACCCTCCTACGAGCAGTACTTC. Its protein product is CASSLERGPSYEQYF.

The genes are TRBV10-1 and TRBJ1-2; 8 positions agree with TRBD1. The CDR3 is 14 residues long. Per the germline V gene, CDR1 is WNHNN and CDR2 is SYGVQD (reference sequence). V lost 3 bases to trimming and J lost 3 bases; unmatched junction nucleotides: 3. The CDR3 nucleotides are TGCGCCAGCAGTGACGAACAGGGGGACTATGGCTACACCTTC. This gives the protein CASSDEQGDYGYTF.

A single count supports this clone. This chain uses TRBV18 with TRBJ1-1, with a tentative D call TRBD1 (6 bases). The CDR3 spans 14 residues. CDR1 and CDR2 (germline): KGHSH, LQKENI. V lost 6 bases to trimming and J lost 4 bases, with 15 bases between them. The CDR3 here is CASSAGVGGTEAFF. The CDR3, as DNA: TGTGCCAGCTCTGCAGGGGTCGGAGGCACTGAAGCTTTCTTT. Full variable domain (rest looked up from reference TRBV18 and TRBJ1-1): NAGVMQNPRHLVRRRGQEARLRCSPMKGHSHVYWYRQLPEEGLKFMVYLQKENIIDESGMPKERFSAEFPKEGPSILRIQQVVRGDSAAYFCASSAGVGGTEAFFGQGTRLTVV.

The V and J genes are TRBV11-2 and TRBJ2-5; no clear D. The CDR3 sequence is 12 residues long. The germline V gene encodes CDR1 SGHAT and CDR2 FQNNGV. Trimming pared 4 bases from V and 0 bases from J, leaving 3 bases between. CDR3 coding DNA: TGTGCCAGCAGCTCGTACCAAGAGACCCAGTACTTC. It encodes CASSSYQETQYF.

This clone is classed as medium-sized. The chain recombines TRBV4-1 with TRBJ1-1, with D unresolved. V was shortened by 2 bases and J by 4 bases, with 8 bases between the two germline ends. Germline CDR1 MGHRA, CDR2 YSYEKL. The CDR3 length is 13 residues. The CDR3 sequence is CASSQREVTEAFF. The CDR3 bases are TGCGCCAGCAGCCAAAGGGAGGTCACTGAAGCTTTCTTT.

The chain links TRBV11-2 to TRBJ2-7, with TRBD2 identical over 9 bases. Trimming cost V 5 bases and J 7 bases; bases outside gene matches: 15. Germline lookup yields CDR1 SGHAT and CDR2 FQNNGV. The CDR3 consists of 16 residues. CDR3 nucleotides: TGTGCCAGCAGCAGGCTTAGCGGGGGTCTAGTCAGGGAGCAGTACTTC. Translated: CASSRLSGGLVREQYF. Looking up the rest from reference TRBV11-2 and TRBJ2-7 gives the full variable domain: EAGVAQSPRYKIIEKRQSVAFWCNPISGHATLYWYQQILGQGPKLLIQFQNNGVVDDSQLPKDRFSAERLKGVDSTLKIQPAKLEDSAVYLCASSRLSGGLVREQYFGPGTRLTVT.

The CDR3 DNA sequence: TGTGCCAGCAGCTTAGATACGCGGGTTTTACCGGTGGAGCAGTACTTC. As protein: CASSLDTRVLPVEQYF. This chain joins TRBV7-9 and TRBJ2-7, with D perhaps matching TRBD2 (5 bases). Between the trimmed V and J ends, which lost 1 base and 7 bases, there was a span of 20 bases. Per the germline V gene, CDR1 is SEHNR and CDR2 is FQNEAQ (reference sequence). This CDR3 is built from 16 residues.

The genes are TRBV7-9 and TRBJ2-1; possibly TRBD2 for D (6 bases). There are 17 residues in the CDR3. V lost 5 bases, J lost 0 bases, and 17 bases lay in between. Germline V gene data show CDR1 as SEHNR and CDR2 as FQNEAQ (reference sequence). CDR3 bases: TGTGCCAGCAGCAAGGCCTGGGGGGTTGGCTCCTACAATGAGCAGTTCTTC. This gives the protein CASSKAWGVGSYNEQFF.

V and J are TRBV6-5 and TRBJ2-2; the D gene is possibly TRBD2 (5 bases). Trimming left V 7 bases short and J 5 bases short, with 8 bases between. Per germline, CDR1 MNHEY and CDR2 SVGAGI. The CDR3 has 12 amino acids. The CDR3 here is CASKSGTGELFF. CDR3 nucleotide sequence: TGTGCCAGCAAATCGGGGACCGGGGAGCTGTTTTTT.

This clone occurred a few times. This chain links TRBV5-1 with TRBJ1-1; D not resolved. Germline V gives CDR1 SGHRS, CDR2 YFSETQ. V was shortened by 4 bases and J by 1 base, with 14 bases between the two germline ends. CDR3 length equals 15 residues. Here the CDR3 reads CASSPVGEQNTEAFF. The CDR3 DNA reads TGCGCCAGCAGCCCCGTGGGAGAGCAGAACACTGAAGCTTTCTTT.

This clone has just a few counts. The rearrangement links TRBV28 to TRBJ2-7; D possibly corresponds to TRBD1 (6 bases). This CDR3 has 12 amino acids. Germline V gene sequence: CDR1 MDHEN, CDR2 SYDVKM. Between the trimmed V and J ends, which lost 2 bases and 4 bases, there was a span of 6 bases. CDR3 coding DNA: TGTGCCAGCAGTTTAGACAGGTACGAGCAGTACTTC. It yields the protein CASSLDRYEQYF.

The CDR3 here is CASSFGYQETQYF. In DNA form, the CDR3 reads TGTGCCAGCAGCTTTGGCTACCAAGAGACCCAGTACTTC. The chain uses TRBV7-2 and TRBJ2-5; D is ambiguous. This CDR3 has 13 amino acids. V was pared by 3 bases and J by 0 bases, with 5 bases between. In germline, CDR1 is SGHTA, CDR2 FQGNSA.

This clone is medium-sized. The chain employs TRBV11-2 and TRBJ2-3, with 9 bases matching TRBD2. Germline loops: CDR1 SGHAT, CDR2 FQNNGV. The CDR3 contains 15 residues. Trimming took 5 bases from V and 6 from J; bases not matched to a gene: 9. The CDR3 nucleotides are TGTGCCAGCAGCCCGGTAGCGGGAGCAGGGGATACGCAGTATTTT. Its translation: CASSPVAGAGDTQYF.

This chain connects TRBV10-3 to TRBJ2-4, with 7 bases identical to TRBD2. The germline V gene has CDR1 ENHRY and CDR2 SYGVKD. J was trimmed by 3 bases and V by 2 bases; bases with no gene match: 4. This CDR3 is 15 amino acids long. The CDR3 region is CAISELGGNKNIQYF. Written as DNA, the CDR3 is TGTGCCATCAGTGAGCTGGGAGGGAACAAAAACATTCAGTACTTC.

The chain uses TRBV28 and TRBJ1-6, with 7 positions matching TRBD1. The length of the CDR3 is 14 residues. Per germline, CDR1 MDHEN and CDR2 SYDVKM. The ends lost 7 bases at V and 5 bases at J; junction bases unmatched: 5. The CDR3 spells CASKRDSNNSPLHF. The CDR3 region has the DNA TGTGCCAGCAAACGGGACAGCAATAATTCACCCCTCCACTTT.

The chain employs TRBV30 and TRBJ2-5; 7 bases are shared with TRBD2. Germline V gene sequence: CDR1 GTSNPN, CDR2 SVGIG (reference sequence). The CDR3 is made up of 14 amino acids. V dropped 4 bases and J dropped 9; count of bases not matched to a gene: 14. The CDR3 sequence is CAWTVATSPKAQYF. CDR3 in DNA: TGTGCCTGGACGGTTGCGACTAGCCCGAAGGCCCAGTACTTC.

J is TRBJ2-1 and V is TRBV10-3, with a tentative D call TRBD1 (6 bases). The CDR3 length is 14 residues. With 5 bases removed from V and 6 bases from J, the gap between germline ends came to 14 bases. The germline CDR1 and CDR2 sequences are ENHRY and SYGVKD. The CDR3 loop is CAISKDSSFNEQFF. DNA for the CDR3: TGTGCCATCAGTAAGGACAGCAGTTTCAATGAGCAGTTCTTC.

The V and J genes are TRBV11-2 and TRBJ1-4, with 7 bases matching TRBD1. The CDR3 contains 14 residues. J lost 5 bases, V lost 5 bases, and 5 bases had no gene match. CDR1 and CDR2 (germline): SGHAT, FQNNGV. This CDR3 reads CASSPGTVNEKLFF. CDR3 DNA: TGTGCCAGCAGCCCTGGGACAGTAAATGAAAAACTGTTTTTT.

CDR3 coding DNA: TGTGCCAGCAGCAAAGCGAGGGCTCGGACAGGGCGGCACGAGCAGTACTTC. Translated: CASSKARARTGRHEQYF. This sequence joins TRBV21-1 and TRBJ2-7; TRBD1 is the table's D call and was not checked against the DNA. TRBV21-1 is annotated as a pseudogene. The CDR3 is 17 residues long.

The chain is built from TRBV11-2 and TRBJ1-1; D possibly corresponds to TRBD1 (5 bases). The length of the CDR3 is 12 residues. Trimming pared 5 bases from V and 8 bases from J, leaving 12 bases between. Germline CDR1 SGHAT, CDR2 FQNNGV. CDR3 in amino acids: CASSAWGEEAFF. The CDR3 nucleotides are TGTGCCAGCAGCGCCTGGGGGGAGGAAGCTTTCTTT.

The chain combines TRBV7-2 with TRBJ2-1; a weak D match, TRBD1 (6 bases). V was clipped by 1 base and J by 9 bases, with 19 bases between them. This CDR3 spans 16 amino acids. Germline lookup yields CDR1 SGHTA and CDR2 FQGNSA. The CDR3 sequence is CASSLGTSRGWGEQFF. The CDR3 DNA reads TGTGCCAGCAGCTTAGGTACGAGTAGGGGGTGGGGTGAGCAGTTCTTC.

CDR3 coding DNA: TGTGCCAGCAGTGAAGCAAAGAGGGCTAATCAGCCCCAGCATTTT. Residues: CASSEAKRANQPQHF. This rearrangement joins TRBV6-1 to TRBJ1-5; D ambiguous. Deletions cut 0 bases from V and 4 bases from J, with 10 bases between. Germline CDR1 and CDR2: MNHNS and SASEGT. This CDR3 is built from 15 residues.

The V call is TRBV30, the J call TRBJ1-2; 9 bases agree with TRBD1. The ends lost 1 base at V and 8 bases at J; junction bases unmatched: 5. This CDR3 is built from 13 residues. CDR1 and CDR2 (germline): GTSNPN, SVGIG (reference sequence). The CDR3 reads CAWSADRGRGYTF. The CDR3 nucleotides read TGTGCCTGGAGTGCAGACAGGGGGAGAGGCTACACCTTC.

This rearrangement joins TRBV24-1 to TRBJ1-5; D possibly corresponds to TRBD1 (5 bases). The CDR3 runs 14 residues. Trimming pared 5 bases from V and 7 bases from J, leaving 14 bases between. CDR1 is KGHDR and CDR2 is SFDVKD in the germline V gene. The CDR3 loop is CATSVAGYEQPQHF. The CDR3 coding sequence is TGTGCCACCAGTGTGGCAGGGTATGAACAGCCCCAGCATTTT.

DNA of the CDR3: TGTGCCAGCAGTGGAGGGTTTCTTTATATCGGGGAGCTGTTTTTT. It is translated as CASSGGFLYIGELFF. V usage is TRBV6-6 and J usage is TRBJ2-2; D perhaps matches TRBD2 (6 bases). The V and J ends lost 5 bases and 7 bases respectively, with 17 bases between them. Germline CDR1 reads MNHNY; CDR2 reads SVGAGI (reference sequence). The CDR3 sequence is 15 residues long.

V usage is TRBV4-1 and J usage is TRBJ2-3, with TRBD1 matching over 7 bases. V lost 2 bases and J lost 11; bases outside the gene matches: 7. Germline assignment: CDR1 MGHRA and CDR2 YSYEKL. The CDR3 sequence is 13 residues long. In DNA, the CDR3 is TGCGCCAGCAGCCAATTAGTGAGACAGGGGCAGTATTTT. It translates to CASSQLVRQGQYF.

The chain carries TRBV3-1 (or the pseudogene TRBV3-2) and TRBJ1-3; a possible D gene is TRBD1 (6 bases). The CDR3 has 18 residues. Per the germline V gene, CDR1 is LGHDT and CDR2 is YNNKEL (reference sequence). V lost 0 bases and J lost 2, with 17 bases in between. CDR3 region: CASSQEGGGGYAGNTIYF. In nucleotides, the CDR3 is TGTGCCAGCAGCCAAGAAGGAGGGGGGGGCTACGCTGGAAACACCATATATTTT.

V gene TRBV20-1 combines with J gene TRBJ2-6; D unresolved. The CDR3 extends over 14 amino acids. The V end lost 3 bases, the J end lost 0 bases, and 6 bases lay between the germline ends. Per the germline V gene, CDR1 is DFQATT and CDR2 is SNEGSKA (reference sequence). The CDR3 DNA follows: TGCAGTGCTAGTATGAGCTCTGGGGCCAACGTCCTGACTTTC. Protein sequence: CSASMSSGANVLTF.

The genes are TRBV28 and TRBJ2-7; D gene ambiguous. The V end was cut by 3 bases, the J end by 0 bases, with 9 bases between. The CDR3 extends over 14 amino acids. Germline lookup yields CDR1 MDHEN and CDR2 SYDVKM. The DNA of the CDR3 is TGTGCCAGCAGTTTGCGCGGCTTCTCCTACGAGCAGTACTTC. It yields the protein CASSLRGFSYEQYF.

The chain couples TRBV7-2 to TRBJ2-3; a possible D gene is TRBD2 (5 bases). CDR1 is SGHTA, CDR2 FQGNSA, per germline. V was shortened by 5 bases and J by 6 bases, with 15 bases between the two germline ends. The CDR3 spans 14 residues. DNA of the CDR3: TGTGCCAGCAGCCTAGAACTAGTTGGGGATACGCAGTATTTT. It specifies CASSLELVGDTQYF.